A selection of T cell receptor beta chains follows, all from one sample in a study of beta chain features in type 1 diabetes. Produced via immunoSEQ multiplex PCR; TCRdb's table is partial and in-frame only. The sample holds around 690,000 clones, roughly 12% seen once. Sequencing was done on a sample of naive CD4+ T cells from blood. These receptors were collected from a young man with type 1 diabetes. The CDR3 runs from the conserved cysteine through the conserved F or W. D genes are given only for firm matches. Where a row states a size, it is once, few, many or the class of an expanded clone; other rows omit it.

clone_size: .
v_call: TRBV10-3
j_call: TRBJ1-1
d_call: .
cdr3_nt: TGTGCCATCAGGGACAGCCGGAACACTGAAGCTTTCTTT
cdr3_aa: CAIRDSRNTEAFF

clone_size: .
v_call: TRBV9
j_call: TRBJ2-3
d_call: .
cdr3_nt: TGTGCCAGCAGCGAACAGGCGAGAGGCACAGATACGCAGTATTTT
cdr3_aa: CASSEQARGTDTQYF

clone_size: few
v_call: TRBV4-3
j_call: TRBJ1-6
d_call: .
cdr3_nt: TGCGCCAGCAGCCGATCACAGGGACTCCCGAATTCACCCCTCCACTTT
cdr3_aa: CASSRSQGLPNSPLHF

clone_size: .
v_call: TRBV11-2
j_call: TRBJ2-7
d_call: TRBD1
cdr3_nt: TGTGCCAGCAGAACAGGGGGGAAAGGGAAGTACTTC
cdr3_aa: CASRTGGKGKYF

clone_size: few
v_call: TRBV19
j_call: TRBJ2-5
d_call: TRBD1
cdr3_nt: TGTGCCAGTAGTCCCCGACAGGGACCCCAAGAGACCCAGTACTTC
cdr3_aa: CASSPRQGPQETQYF

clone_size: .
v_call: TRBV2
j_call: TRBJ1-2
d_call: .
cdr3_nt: TGTGCCAGCAGTACCGGACAGAACATCTGCACCTTC
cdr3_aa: CASSTGQNICTF

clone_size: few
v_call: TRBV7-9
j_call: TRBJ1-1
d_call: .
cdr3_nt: TGTGCCAGCAGCTTAGGAGGGGTAAGAGCAAACACTGAAGCTTTCTTT
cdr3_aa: CASSLGGVRANTEAFF

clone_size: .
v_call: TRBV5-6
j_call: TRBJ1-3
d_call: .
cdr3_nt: TGTGCCAGCATCGGACAGCGGTCGGGAAACACCATATATTTT
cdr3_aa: CASIGQRSGNTIYF

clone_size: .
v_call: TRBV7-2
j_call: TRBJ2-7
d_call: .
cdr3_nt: TGTGCCAGCAGCACCCCCCGGCCCGCAGAAGAGCAGTACTTC
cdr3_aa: CASSTPRPAEEQYF

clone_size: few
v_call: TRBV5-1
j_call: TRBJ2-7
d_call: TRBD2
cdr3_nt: TGCGCCAGCAGCGCCCTAGCGGGGGGGCGGTACGAGCAGTACTTC
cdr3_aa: CASSALAGGRYEQYF

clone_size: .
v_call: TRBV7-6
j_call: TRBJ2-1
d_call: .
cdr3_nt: TGTGCCAGCAGTTTTCAGGGGATGTCCTACAATGAGCAGTTCTTC
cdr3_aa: CASSFQGMSYNEQFF

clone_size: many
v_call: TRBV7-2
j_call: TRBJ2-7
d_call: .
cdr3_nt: TGTGCCAGCAGCTCCAATACGGGACACACCTACGAGCAGTACTTC
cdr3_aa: CASSSNTGHTYEQYF

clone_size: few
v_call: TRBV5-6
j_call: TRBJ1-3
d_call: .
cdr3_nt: TGTGCCAGCAGCTTGGGGAGCTCTGGAAACACCATATATTTT
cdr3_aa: CASSLGSSGNTIYF

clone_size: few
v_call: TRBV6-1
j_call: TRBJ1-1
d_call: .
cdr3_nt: TGTGCCAGCAGTGCCCCACTGGGGAGGGTGAACACTGAAGCTTTCTTT
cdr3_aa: CASSAPLGRVNTEAFF

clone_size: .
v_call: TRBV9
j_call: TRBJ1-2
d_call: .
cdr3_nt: TGTGCCAGCAGCGCCCAACAGGGCGGCTATGGCTACACCTTC
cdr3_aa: CASSAQQGGYGYTF

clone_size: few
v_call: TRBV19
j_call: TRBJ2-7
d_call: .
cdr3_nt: TGTGCCAGTAGTCGGGATTTCGGGCGCGAGGAGTACGAGCAGTACTTC
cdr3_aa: CASSRDFGREEYEQYF

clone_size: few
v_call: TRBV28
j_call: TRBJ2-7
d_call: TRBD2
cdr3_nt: TGTGCCAGCAGTCAATTCGGACTAGCGGGTTCCTACGAGCAGTACTTC
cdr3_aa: CASSQFGLAGSYEQYF

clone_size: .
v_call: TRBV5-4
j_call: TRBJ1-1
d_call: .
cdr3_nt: TGTGCCAGCAGCTGGCAGGTACAGAAACCTGAAGCTTTCTTT
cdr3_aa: CASSWQVQKPEAFF

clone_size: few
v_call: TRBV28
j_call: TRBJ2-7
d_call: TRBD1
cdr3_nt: TGTGCCAGCAGTTCCTATGACAGGGTTCTTGGGTACGAGCAGTACTTC
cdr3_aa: CASSSYDRVLGYEQYF

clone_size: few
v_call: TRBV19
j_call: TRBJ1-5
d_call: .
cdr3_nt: TGTGCCAGTAGTTCCGGGTCGAGGTTGAATCAGCCCCAGCATTTT
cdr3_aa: CASSSGSRLNQPQHF

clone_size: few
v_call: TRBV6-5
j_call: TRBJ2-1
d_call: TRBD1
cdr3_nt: TGTGCCAGCAGTACCGGGACAGGGGGCAACAATGAGCAGTTCTTC
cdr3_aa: CASSTGTGGNNEQFF

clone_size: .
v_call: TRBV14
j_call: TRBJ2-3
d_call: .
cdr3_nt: TGTGCCAGCAGCCAAGGAAGGGGTACGCAGTATTTT
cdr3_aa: CASSQGRGTQYF

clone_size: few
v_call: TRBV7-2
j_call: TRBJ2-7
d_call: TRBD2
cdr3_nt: TGTGCCAGCAGCTTAGCGGGGACTACTTTTTACGAGCAGTACTTC
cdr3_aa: CASSLAGTTFYEQYF

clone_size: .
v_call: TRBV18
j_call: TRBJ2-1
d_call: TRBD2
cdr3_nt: TGTGCCAGCTCACCGGCTAGCGGGCCTAGGGATGAGCAGTTCTTC
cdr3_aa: CASSPASGPRDEQFF

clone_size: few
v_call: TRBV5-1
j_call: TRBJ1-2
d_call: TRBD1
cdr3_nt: TGCGCCAGCAGCCTGGGACAGGGAAATGGCTACACCTTC
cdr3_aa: CASSLGQGNGYTF

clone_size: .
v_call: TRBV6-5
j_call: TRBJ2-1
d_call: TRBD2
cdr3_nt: TGTGCCAGCACCTGGAGCGGGGGGGCAAACAATGAGCAGTTCTTC
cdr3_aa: CASTWSGGANNEQFF

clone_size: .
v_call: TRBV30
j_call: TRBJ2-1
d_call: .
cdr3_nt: TGTGCCTGGAGTAAAGGATTCGAGCAGTTCTTC
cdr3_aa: CAWSKGFEQFF

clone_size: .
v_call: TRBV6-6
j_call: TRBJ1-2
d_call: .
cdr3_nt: TGTGCCAGCAGGCGGGACGTCGCTAACTATGGCTACACCTTC
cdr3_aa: CASRRDVANYGYTF

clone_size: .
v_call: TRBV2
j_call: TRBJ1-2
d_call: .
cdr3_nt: TGTGCCAGCAGTGAATATGAGGTGGCAGCAAATGGCTACACCTTC
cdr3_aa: CASSEYEVAANGYTF

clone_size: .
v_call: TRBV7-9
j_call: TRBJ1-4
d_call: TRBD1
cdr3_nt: TGTGCCAGCAGCTCCGGGACAGGGATTAATGAAAAACTGTTTTTT
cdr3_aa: CASSSGTGINEKLFF

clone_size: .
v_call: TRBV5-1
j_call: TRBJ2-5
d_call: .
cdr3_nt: TGCGCCAGCAGCGGTGAAACCGAGACCCAGTACTTC
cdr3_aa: CASSGETETQYF

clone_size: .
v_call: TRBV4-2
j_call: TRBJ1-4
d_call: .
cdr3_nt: TGTGCCAGCAGCCAAGAGCTCCCCACGGGGAGTGCAACTAATGAAAAACTGTTTTTT
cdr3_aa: CASSQELPTGSATNEKLFF

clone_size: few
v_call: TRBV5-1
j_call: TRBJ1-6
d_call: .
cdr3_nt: TGCGCCAGCAGCTCTGGAGTCAATTCACCCCTCCACTTT
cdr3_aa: CASSSGVNSPLHF

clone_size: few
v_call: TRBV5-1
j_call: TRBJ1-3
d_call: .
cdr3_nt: TGCGCCAGCAGCTTAAGTTACTCTGGAAACACCATATATTTT
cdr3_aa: CASSLSYSGNTIYF

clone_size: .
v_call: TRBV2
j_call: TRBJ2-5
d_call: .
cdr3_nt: TGTGCCAGCAGTGTTAGGGAGACCCAGTACTTC
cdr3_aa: CASSVRETQYF

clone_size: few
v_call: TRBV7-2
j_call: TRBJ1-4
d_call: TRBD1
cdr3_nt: TGTGCCAGCAGCCCGACAGGGGCCACCGAAAAACTGTTTTTT
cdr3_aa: CASSPTGATEKLFF

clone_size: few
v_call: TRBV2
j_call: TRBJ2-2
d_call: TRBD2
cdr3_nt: TGTGCCAGCCTAATCGGGGGGGACACCGGGGAGCTGTTTTTT
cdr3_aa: CASLIGGDTGELFF

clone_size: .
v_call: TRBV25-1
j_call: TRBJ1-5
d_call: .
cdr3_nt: TGTGCCAGCAGTGAAATGGGCGAGCAGCCCCAGCATTTT
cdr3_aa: CASSEMGEQPQHF

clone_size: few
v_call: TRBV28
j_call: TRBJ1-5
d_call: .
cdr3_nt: TGTGCCAGCAGTTTACTAGGTGGGAGGCCCCAGCATTTT
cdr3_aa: CASSLLGGRPQHF

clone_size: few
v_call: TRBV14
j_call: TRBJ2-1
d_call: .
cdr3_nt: TGTGCCAGCAGCCAAGCAGGTTACAATGAGCAGTTCTTC
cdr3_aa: CASSQAGYNEQFF

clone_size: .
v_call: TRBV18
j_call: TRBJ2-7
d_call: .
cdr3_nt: TGTGCCAGCTCACCAGGGGGCATCGCAAACGAGCAGTACTTC
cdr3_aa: CASSPGGIANEQYF

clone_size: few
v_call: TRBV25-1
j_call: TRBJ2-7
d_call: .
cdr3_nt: TGTGCCAGCAGTGTATCCGGGACGGCGTACGAGCAGTACTTC
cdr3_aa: CASSVSGTAYEQYF

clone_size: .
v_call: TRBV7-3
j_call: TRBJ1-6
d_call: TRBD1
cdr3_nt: TGTGCCAGCAGCCTTTCCGGGACAGGGACTTCACCCCTCCACTTT
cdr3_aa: CASSLSGTGTSPLHF

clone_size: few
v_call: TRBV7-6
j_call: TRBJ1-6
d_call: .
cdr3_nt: TGTGCCAGCAGCTTTGGGGATGTTAATTCACCCCTCCACTTT
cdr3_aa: CASSFGDVNSPLHF

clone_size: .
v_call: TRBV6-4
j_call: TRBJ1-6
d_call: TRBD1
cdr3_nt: TGTGCCAGCAGCCGGGACAGAAATAATTCACCCCTCCACTTT
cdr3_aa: CASSRDRNNSPLHF

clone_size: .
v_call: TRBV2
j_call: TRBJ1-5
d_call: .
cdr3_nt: TGTGCCAGCAGGGAGGGACTCCCTAGCAATCAGCCCCAGCATTTT
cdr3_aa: CASREGLPSNQPQHF

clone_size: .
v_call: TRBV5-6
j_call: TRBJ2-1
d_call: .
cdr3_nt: TGTGCCAGCAGCTTCGGTCTGGAATACAATGAGCAGTTCTTC
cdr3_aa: CASSFGLEYNEQFF

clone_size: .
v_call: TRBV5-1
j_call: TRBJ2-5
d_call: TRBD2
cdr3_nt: TGCGCCAGCAGTCCTCGACTAGCGGGTGAAGAGACCCAGTACTTC
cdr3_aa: CASSPRLAGEETQYF

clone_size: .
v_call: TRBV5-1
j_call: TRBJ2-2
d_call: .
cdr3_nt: TGCGCCAGCAGCGTCGGGAACACCGGGGAGCTGTTTTTT
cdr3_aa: CASSVGNTGELFF